This is a list of T cell receptor beta chains from one sample in a study of blood T cell repertoires in COVID-19. Profiling relied on immunoSEQ multiplex PCR, and the TCRdb table lists in-frame clones only, not all of them. The repertoire holds hundreds of thousands of clones, with 85% to 90% as singletons. The sequenced material came from PBMCs or T cells enriched from blood (not recorded which). Source of these receptors: a woman aged 45-60 years who had recovered from COVID-19. The CDR3 runs from the conserved cysteine through the conserved F or W. The order of the fields is V gene, J gene, D gene, clone size, CDR3 protein, CDR3 DNA. D genes are given only for firm matches. The size entry is marked missing in some rows and otherwise reads once, few, many or a size class.

TRBV5-5	TRBJ2-5	TRBD2	.	CASSREVAASGTQYF	TGTGCCAGCTCGAGAGAGGTAGCCGCTAGCGGGACCCAGTACTTC
TRBV2	TRBJ2-5	.	.	CASSGAQGQETQYF	TGTGCCAGCAGTGGGGCTCAGGGCCAAGAGACCCAGTACTTC
TRBV27	TRBJ1-2	.	once	CASRAEDYGYTF	TGTGCCAGCAGGGCAGAGGACTATGGCTACACCTTC
TRBV6-2/TRBV6-3	TRBJ2-7	.	.	CASSYRRDEQYF	TGTGCCAGCAGTTACCGGAGGGACGAGCAGTACTTC
TRBV27	TRBJ1-6	.	once	CASSFNNSPLHF	TGTGCCAGCAGTTTCAATAATTCACCCCTCCACTTT
TRBV28	TRBJ1-2	.	.	CASSPLDRGNYGYTF	TGTGCCAGCAGTCCACTGGACAGAGGTAACTATGGCTACACCTTC
TRBV7-3	TRBJ2-1	TRBD1	.	CASSPARDRSYNEQFF	TGTGCCAGCAGCCCGGCGAGGGACAGGTCTTACAATGAGCAGTTCTTC
TRBV12-3/TRBV12-4	TRBJ1-6	.	.	CASSRSPNSPLHF	TGTGCCAGCAGCCGCAGTCCCAATTCACCCCTCCACTTT
TRBV6-1	TRBJ1-4	.	.	CASSDLIEKLFF	TGTGCCAGCAGTGATCTAATTGAAAAACTGTTTTTT
TRBV28	TRBJ2-5	.	.	CASSFRAEETQYF	TGTGCCAGCAGTTTCAGGGCCGAAGAGACCCAGTACTTC
TRBV6-5	TRBJ1-4	.	.	CASRDRYNEKLFF	TGTGCCAGCAGGGACAGATATAATGAAAAACTGTTTTTT
TRBV18	TRBJ2-7	TRBD1	.	CASSTRQGASYEQYF	TGTGCCAGCTCAACGAGACAGGGTGCCTCCTACGAGCAGTACTTC
TRBV28	TRBJ1-2	.	.	CASSAGVLGYTF	TGTGCCAGCAGTGCGGGGGTTTTAGGCTACACCTTC
TRBV12-5	TRBJ2-1	.	once	CASGLQPRSNEQFF	TGTGCTAGTGGTTTACAGCCAAGATCCAATGAGCAGTTCTTC
TRBV7-8	TRBJ2-1	TRBD2	.	CASSSPSGRSSYNEQFF	TGTGCCAGCAGCTCGCCTAGCGGCCGGAGCTCCTACAATGAGCAGTTCTTC
TRBV19	TRBJ2-3	.	.	CASSIFGSTDTQYF	TGTGCCAGTAGTATCTTTGGCAGCACAGATACGCAGTATTTT
TRBV27	TRBJ2-7	TRBD1	.	CASRDRAVSYEQYF	TGTGCCAGCCGCGACAGGGCTGTCTCCTACGAGCAGTACTTC
TRBV21-1	TRBJ1-2	.	.	CASSKALLGGSCGYTF	TGTGCCAGCAGCAAAGCGCTTTTGGGGGGGTCGTGTGGCTACACCTTC
TRBV19	TRBJ1-1	TRBD1	.	CASSSPRQGTEAFF	TGTGCCAGTTCGTCACCCAGACAGGGGACTGAAGCTTTCTTT
TRBV7-9	TRBJ2-1	TRBD2	.	CASSLLAGGTEQFF	TGTGCCAGCAGCTTACTAGCGGGAGGGACTGAGCAGTTCTTC
TRBV7-3	TRBJ1-1	.	.	CASSLDRSGTEAFF	TGTGCCAGCAGCTTAGACAGGTCTGGGACTGAAGCTTTCTTT
TRBV5-1	TRBJ2-1	TRBD2	.	CASSVGLAGHYNEQFF	TGCGCCAGCAGCGTAGGACTAGCGGGGCACTACAATGAGCAGTTCTTC
TRBV27	TRBJ2-7	.	.	CASSSLDAMREQYF	TGTGCCAGCAGTTCCCTAGACGCAATGAGAGAGCAGTACTTC
TRBV4-1	TRBJ2-1	TRBD2	.	CASSQDSVYGRRRNEQFF	TGCGCCAGCAGCCAAGATAGCGTCTACGGGAGGAGGAGAAATGAGCAGTTCTTC
TRBV28	TRBJ1-5	TRBD1	.	CASSPGTGGNQPQHF	TGTGCCAGCAGTCCTGGGACAGGGGGCAATCAGCCCCAGCATTTT
TRBV27	TRBJ2-6	TRBD1	.	CASSHMTGVGANVLTF	TGTGCCAGCAGTCACATGACAGGGGTGGGGGCCAACGTCCTGACTTTC
TRBV19	TRBJ1-1	.	.	CASSPTRMAVNTEAFF	TGTGCCAGTAGCCCCACCCGGATGGCGGTGAACACTGAAGCTTTCTTT
TRBV15	TRBJ2-3	.	.	CATRTGQRTDTQYF	TGTGCCACCCGTACAGGACAGCGCACAGATACGCAGTATTTT
TRBV27	TRBJ2-1	TRBD2	.	CASSVAGGLTYNEQFF	TGTGCCAGCAGTGTAGCGGGAGGCTTAACCTACAATGAGCAGTTCTTC
TRBV5-1	TRBJ1-2	.	once	CASSLEAELYGYTF	TGCGCCAGCAGCTTGGAAGCGGAGCTCTATGGCTACACCTTC
TRBV30	TRBJ1-1	.	.	CAWSVRSGRTEAFF	TGTGCCTGGAGTGTAAGGTCGGGGAGGACTGAAGCTTTCTTT
TRBV3-1/TRBV3-2	TRBJ1-1	TRBD1	.	CASRSTGGEAFF	TGTGCCAGCAGGTCTACAGGGGGGGAAGCTTTCTTT
TRBV5-1	TRBJ2-1	.	few	CASSLVTDYNEQFF	TGCGCCAGCAGCTTGGTTACAGATTACAATGAGCAGTTCTTC
TRBV7-2	TRBJ2-1	.	.	CASSLSGGNEQFF	TGTGCCAGCAGCTTATCGGGTGGAAATGAGCAGTTCTTC